The clone carrying this T cell receptor beta chain was recorded many times. The study profiled TCR beta VDJ and CDR3 using genomic DNA as template. TCRdb itself ran the reads through MiXCR, one entry per CDR3 protein. The data hold about 160,000 distinct CDR3 sequences, with 47% observed a single time. This specimen comes from a study of CD8+CD57+ T cells in acquired aplastic anemia. In patients chosen for sequencing, flow cytometry had shown CD8+CD57+ cell expansion. Patients, without exception, had severe acquired aplastic anemia. No therapy had been given to the patients at the time of blood sampling. CDR1 is MGHDK and CDR2 is SYGVNS in the germline V gene. The junction had 9 bases not matched to a gene; V was cut back by 6 bases and J by 7 bases. The CDR3 extends over 15 amino acids.

The receptor comes from a human donor with aplastic anemia. What was sequenced was sorted CD4+, CD8+, or CD8+CD57+ T cells (not recorded which) from PBMCs. The chain has TRBV25-1 and TRBJ1-5; the match to TRBD1 covers 10 bases. The CDR3 sequence: CASRSGQGKEQPQHF. CDR3 bases: TGTGCCAGCAGATCGGGACAGGGGAAAGAGCAGCCCCAGCATTTT.